This T cell receptor beta chain originates from a study of T cell changes during pregnancy in multiple sclerosis. The CDR3 covers 15 residues. V was clipped by 0 bases and J by 0 bases, with 3 bases between them. Germline V gives CDR1 SGHAT, CDR2 FQNNGV. Method: immunoSEQ multiplex PCR; TCRdb's copy keeps in-frame clones and lacks some. Of tens of thousands of clones in the sample, around four fifths were seen once. The sequence derives from a female donor with multiple sclerosis, enrolled in a pregnancy study. The chain has TRBV11-2 and TRBJ2-6; no clear D. The input for sequencing was CD4+ T cells from peripheral blood mononuclear cells, taken before pregnancy. The CDR3, as DNA: TGTGCCAGCAGCTTAGACAGCTCTGGGGCCAACGTCCTGACTTTC. Amino acids: CASSLDSSGANVLTF.